This T cell receptor beta chain was observed in a study of blood T cell repertoires in COVID-19. Study as a whole: Samples of COVID-19 (acute and convalescent) were obtained from the United States, Italy and Spain.

In the authors' methods: The authors estimated nucleated cell counts from reference gene primer amplification. Clones were read by immunoSEQ multiplex PCR, and TCRdb kept only the in-frame ones, dropping some. The V and J calls and the clone size are those of that table, but D and trimming were determined from the DNA. This table has 210,000 or so clones, roughly 94% appearing once. Deletions cut 1 base from V and 2 bases from J, with 11 bases between. The CDR3 sequence is 15 residues long. Germline assignment: CDR1 SGHTA and CDR2 FQGNSA. The chain joins TRBV7-2 to TRBJ1-2; D is unresolved. Sequenced: peripheral blood. This TCR was recovered from a young man with acute or convalescent COVID-19. CDR3 residues: CASSLVGVTNYGYTF. As DNA, the CDR3 is TGTGCCAGCAGCTTAGTTGGAGTGACGAACTATGGCTACACCTTC.